The 9 T cell receptor beta chains listed next were all sequenced from one sample in a study of T cells after yellow fever vaccination. TCRdb re-derived calls from the 5' RACE reads in MiXCR, one entry per CDR3 protein. The sample has about 550,000 distinct CDR3 sequences, less than 20% seen once. Here the sequenced sample was PBMCs, taken 15 days after the yellow fever booster vaccination. These receptors came from a man aged 25-45 years who received the YFV17D yellow fever vaccine.

This clonotype showed up just a few times. The chain carries TRBV20-1 and TRBJ2-7; 8 positions agree with TRBD2. The CDR3 runs to 15 residues. J was trimmed by 5 bases and V by 8 bases; bases with no gene match: 17. Germline V gene data show CDR1 as DFQATT and CDR2 as SNEGSKA (reference sequence). CDR3 loop: CSSPSSGLASHEQYF. The CDR3 DNA reads TGCAGTTCCCCGAGCTCCGGACTAGCTAGCCACGAGCAGTACTTC.

Only one count was recorded for this clonotype. The rearrangement links TRBV5-6 to TRBJ2-3, with 9 bases that match TRBD1. The germline gives CDR1 SGHDT, CDR2 YYEEEE. Trimming took 2 bases from V and 3 from J; bases not matched to a gene: 4. The CDR3 sequence is 15 residues long. CDR3 coding DNA: TGTGCCAGCAGCTTACAGGGGGCGATGACAGATACGCAGTATTTT. It codes for CASSLQGAMTDTQYF.

There are a few counts of this clonotype. The chain combines TRBV7-9 with TRBJ1-2; D unclear. V was pared by 1 base and J by 4 bases, with 4 bases between. The CDR3 spans 12 residues. The germline V gene has CDR1 SEHNR and CDR2 FQNEAQ (reference sequence). CDR3 bases: TGTGCCAGCAGCTTAGACATCTATGGCTACACCTTC. This codes for CASSLDIYGYTF. The full variable domain, completed using reference TRBV7-9 and TRBJ1-2, is DTGVSQNPRHKITKRGQNVTFRCDPISEHNRLYWYRQTLGQGPEFLTYFQNEAQLEKSRLLSDRFSAERPKGSFSTLEIQRTEQGDSAMYLCASSLDIYGYTFGSGTRLTVV.

The chain recombines TRBV6-5 with TRBJ2-5; TRBD2 aligns across 9 bases. The CDR3 spans 15 residues. Unmatched junction bases numbered 6, after V lost 2 bases and J lost 5 bases. Germline lookup yields CDR1 MNHEY and CDR2 SVGAGI. The CDR3 is CASSYGASGKETQYF. The CDR3 nucleotides are TGTGCCAGCAGTTACGGAGCTAGCGGGAAGGAGACCCAGTACTTC.

This clonotype was recorded a few times. The chain has TRBV7-2 and TRBJ2-7; the match to TRBD2 covers 13 bases. V shed 5 bases, J shed 5 bases, and the junction held 6 bases outside the gene matches. CDR3 size: 15 residues. Germline V gene sequence: CDR1 SGHTA, CDR2 FQGNSA. The CDR3 sequence is CASSPRTSGSHEQYF. CDR3 coding DNA: TGTGCCAGCAGCCCCCGGACTAGCGGGAGCCACGAGCAGTACTTC.

The chain employs TRBV5-1 and TRBJ2-3, with D perhaps TRBD2 (5 bases). The germline CDR1 and CDR2 sequences are SGHRS and YFSETQ. Trimming took 4 bases from V and 1 from J, leaving 16 bases between them. CDR3 length: 16 amino acids. The CDR3 spells CASSQRLTPGTDTQYF. The CDR3, as DNA: TGCGCCAGCAGCCAGAGACTAACACCTGGCACAGATACGCAGTATTTT.

This clonotype was recorded a few times. The genes are TRBV7-9 and TRBJ1-1, with 7 bases that match TRBD1. The CDR3 loop spans 13 amino acids. Germline CDR1 is SEHNR and CDR2 is FQNEAQ (reference sequence). The J segment lost 8 bases and the V segment lost 5 bases, leaving 8 bases of the junction unmatched. This CDR3 is CASSGTALQEAFF. The CDR3 nucleotides read TGTGCCAGCAGCGGGACAGCACTACAGGAAGCTTTCTTT.

Only a few counts were recorded for this clonotype. The chain combines TRBV7-9 with TRBJ2-4; no clear D gene. Looked up from germline, CDR1 is SEHNR and CDR2 is FQNEAQ (reference sequence). The germline V and J ends were trimmed by 6 bases and 0 bases, with 12 bases remaining between them. There are 15 residues in the CDR3. The CDR3 here is CASRPPASAKNIQYF. The CDR3 DNA reads TGTGCCAGCAGACCACCAGCGTCAGCCAAAAACATTCAGTACTTC.

The chain joins TRBV7-2 to TRBJ2-2; D call uncertain. With 5 bases removed from V and 7 bases from J, the gap between germline ends came to 11 bases. Looked up from germline, CDR1 is SGHTA and CDR2 is FQGNSA. This CDR3 contains 13 residues. CDR3 coding DNA: TGTGCCAGCAGCCCTGGTCCGGACGGGGAGCTGTTTTTT. Translating gives CASSPGPDGELFF.